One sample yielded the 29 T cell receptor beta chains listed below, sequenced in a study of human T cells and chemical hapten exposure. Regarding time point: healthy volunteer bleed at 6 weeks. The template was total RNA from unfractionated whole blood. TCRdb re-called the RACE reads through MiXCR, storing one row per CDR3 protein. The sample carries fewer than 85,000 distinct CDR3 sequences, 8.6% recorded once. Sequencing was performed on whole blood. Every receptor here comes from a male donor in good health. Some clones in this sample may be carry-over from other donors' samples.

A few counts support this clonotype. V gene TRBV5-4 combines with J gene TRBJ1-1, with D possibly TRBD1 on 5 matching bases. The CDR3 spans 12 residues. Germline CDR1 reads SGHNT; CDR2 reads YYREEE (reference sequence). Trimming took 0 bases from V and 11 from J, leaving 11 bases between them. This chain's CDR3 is CASSLGTGSAFF. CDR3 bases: TGTGCCAGCAGCTTGGGTACAGGTTCGGCTTTCTTT. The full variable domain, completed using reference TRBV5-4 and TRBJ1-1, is ETGVTQSPTHLIKTRGQQVTLRCSSQSGHNTVSWYQQALGQGPQFIFQYYREEENGRGNFPPRFSGLQFPNYSSELNVNALELDDSALYLCASSLGTGSAFFGQGTRLTVV.

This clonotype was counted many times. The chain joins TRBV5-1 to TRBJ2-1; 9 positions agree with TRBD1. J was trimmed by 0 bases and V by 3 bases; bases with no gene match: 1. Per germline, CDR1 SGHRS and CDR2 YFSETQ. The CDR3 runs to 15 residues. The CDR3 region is CASSSTGGSYNEQFF. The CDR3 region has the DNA TGCGCCAGCAGCTCGACAGGGGGCTCCTACAATGAGCAGTTCTTC.

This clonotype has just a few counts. The CDR3 sequence: CASSGGTSGRGADTQYF. The CDR3 DNA reads as TGTGCCAGCAGCGGAGGGACTAGCGGGAGGGGGGCAGATACGCAGTATTTT. V and J are TRBV11-2 and TRBJ2-3; 16 bases match TRBD2. The CDR3 runs 17 residues. J lost 4 bases, V lost 5 bases, and 6 bases had no gene match. The germline CDR1 and CDR2 sequences are SGHAT and FQNNGV.

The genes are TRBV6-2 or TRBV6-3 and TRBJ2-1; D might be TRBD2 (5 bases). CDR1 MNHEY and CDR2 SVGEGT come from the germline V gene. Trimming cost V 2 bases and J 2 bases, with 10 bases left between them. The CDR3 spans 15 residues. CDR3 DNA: TGTGCCAGCAGTTACACTAGATATACCTACAATGAGCAGTTCTTC. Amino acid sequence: CASSYTRYTYNEQFF.

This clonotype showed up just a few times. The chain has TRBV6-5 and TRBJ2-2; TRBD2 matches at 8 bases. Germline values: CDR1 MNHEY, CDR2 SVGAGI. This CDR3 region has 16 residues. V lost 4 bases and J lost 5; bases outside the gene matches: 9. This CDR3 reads CASSSQAGVGTGELFF. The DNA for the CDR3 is TGTGCCAGCAGTTCTCAAGCGGGAGTCGGAACCGGGGAGCTGTTTTTT.

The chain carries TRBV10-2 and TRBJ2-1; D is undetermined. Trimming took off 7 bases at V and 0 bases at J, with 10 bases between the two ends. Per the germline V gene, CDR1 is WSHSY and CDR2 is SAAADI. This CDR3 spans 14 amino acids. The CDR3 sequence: CASTGPSSYNEQFF. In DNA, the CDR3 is TGCGCCAGCACGGGCCCCAGCTCCTACAATGAGCAGTTCTTC.

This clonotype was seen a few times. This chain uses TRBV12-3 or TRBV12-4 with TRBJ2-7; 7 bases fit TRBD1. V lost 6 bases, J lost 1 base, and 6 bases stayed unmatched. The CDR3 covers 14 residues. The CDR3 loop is CASRNAGGSYEQYF. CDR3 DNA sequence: TGTGCCAGCAGAAATGCAGGGGGTTCCTACGAGCAGTACTTC.

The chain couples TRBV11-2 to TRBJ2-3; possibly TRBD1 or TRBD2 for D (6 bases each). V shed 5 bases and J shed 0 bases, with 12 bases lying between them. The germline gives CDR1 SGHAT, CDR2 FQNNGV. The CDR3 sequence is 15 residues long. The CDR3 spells CASSPEGGSTDTQYF. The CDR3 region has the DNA TGTGCCAGCAGCCCTGAGGGGGGCAGCACAGATACGCAGTATTTT.

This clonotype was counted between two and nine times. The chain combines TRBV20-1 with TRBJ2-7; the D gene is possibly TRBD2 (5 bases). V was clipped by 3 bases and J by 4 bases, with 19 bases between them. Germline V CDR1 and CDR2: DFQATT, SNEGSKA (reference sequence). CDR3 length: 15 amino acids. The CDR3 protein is CSASSRAGSDYEQYF. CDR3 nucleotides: TGCAGTGCTAGCTCACGGGCGGGTTCTGATTACGAGCAGTACTTC.

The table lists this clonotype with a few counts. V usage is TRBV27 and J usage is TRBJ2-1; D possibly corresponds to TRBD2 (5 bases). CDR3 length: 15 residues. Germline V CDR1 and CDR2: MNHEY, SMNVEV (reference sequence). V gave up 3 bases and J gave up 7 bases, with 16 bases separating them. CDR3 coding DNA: TGTGCCAGCAGTTTCAGAGGGCCTATGGGTAATGAGCAGTTCTTC. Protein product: CASSFRGPMGNEQFF.

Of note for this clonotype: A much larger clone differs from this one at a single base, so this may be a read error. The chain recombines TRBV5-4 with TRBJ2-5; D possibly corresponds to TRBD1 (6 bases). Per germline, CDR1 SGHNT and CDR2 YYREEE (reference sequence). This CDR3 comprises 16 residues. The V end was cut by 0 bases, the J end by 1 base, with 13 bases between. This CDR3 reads CASSLALDSAQETQYF. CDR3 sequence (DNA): TGTGCCAGCAGCTTGGCCTTGGACAGCGCCCAAGAGACCCAGTACTTC.

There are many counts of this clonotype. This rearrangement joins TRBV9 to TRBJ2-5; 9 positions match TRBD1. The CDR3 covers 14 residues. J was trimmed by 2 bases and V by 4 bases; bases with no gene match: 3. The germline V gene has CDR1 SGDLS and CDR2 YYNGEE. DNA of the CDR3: TGTGCCAGCAGCTTGGACAGGGGTCAAGAGACCCAGTACTTC. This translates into CASSLDRGQETQYF. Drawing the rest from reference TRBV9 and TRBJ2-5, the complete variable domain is DSGVTQTPKHLITATGQRVTLRCSPRSGDLSVYWYQQSLDQGLQFLIQYYNGEERAKGNILERFSAQQFPDLHSELNLSSLELGDSALYFCASSLDRGQETQYFGPGTRLLVL.

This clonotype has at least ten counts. The CDR3 sequence: CASSYSGQGWTEAFF. For the CDR3, the DNA is TGTGCCAGCAGTTACTCAGGGCAGGGGTGGACTGAAGCTTTCTTT. The chain couples TRBV6-2 or TRBV6-3 to TRBJ1-1; a possible D gene is TRBD1 (6 bases). V dropped 0 bases and J dropped 5 bases, with 13 bases sitting between them. CDR1 is MNHEY and CDR2 is SVGEGT in the germline V gene. This CDR3 region has 15 residues.

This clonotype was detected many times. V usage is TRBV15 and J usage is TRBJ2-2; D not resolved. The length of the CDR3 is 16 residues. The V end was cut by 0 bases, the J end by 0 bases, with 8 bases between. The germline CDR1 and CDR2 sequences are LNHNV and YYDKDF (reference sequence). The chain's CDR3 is CATSREVGSNTGELFF. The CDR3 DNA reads TGTGCCACCAGCAGAGAAGTCGGGTCGAACACCGGGGAGCTGTTTTTT.

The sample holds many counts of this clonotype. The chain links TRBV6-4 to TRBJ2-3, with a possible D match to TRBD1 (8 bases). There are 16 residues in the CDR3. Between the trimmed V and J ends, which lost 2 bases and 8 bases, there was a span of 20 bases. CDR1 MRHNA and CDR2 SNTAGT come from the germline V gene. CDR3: CASSDPPGQGGGTQYF. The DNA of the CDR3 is TGTGCCAGCAGTGACCCACCCGGACAGGGAGGGGGTACGCAGTATTTT.

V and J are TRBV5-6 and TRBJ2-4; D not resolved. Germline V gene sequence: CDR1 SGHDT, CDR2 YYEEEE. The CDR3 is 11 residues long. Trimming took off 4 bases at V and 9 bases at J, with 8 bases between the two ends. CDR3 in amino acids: CASSPGRIQYF. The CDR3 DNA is TGTGCCAGCAGCCCCGGCCGCATTCAGTACTTC.

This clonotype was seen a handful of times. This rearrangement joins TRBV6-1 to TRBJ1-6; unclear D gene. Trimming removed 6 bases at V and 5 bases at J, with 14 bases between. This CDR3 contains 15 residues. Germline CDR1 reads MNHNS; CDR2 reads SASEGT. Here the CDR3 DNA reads TGTGCCAGCAGGGCCCTTGGCAGCAATAATTCACCCCTCCACTTT. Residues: CASRALGSNNSPLHF.

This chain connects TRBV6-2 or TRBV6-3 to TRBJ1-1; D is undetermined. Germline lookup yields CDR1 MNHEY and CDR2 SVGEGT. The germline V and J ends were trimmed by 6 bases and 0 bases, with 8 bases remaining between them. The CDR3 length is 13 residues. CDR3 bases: TGTGCCAGCAGGACCCAGGTGAACACTGAAGCTTTCTTT. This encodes CASRTQVNTEAFF.

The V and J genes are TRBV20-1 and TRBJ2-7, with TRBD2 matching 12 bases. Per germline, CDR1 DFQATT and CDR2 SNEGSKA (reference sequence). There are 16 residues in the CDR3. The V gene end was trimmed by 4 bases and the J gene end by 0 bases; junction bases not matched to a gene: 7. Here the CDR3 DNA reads TGCAGTGCTACAGGGACTAGCGGGCGAGACTCCTACGAGCAGTACTTC. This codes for CSATGTSGRDSYEQYF.

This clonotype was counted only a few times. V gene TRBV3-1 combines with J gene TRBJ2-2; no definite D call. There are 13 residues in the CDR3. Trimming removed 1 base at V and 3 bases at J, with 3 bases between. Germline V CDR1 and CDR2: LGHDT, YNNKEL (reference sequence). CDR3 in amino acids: CASSQAHTGELFF. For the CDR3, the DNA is TGTGCCAGCAGCCAAGCTCACACCGGGGAGCTGTTTTTT.

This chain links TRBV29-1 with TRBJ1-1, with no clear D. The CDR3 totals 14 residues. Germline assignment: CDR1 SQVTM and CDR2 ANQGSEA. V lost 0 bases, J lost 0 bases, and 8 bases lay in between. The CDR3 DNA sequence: TGCAGCGTTGAAGACGTTCCACTGAACACTGAAGCTTTCTTT. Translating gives CSVEDVPLNTEAFF.

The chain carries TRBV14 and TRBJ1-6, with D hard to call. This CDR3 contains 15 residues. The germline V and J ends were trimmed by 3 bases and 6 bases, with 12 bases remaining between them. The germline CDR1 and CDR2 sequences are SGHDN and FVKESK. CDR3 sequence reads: CASSHRATSNSPLHF. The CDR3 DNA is TGTGCCAGCAGCCATAGGGCGACGTCTAATTCACCCCTCCACTTT.

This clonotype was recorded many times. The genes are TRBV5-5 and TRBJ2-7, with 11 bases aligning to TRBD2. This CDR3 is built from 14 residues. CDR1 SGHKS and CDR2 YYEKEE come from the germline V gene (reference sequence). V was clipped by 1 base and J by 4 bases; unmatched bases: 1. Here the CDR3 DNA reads TGTGCCAGCAGCTTGCCTAGCGGGGGGTACGAGCAGTACTTC. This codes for CASSLPSGGYEQYF.

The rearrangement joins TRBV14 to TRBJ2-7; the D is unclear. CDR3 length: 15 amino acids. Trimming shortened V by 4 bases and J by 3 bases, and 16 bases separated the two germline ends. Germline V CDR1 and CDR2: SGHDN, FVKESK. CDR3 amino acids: CASSPTGRSFYEQYF. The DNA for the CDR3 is TGTGCCAGCAGCCCGACGGGCAGATCCTTCTACGAGCAGTACTTC.

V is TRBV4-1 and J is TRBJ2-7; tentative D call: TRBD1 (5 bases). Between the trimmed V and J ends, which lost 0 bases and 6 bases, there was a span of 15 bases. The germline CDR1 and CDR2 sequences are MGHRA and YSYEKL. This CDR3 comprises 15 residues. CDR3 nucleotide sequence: TGCGCCAGCAGCCAAGAGTGGCAGGGCAGCTCCGAGCAGTACTTC. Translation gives CASSQEWQGSSEQYF.

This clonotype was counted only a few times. The CDR3 nucleotides are TGTGCCAGCAGCTTACGACCCACCACAGGGGATGAGCAGTTCTTC. Translation gives CASSLRPTTGDEQFF. The chain joins TRBV7-8 to TRBJ2-1, with TRBD1 matching 7 bases. The germline V gene has CDR1 SGHVS and CDR2 FQNEAQ. With V trimmed by 2 bases and J by 8 bases, 9 bases remained unmatched. The CDR3 consists of 15 residues.

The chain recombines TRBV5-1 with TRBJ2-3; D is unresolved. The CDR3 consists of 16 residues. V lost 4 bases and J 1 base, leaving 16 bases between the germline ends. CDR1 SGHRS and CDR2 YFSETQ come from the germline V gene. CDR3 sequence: CASSPARGLGTDTQYF. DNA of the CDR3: TGCGCCAGCAGCCCAGCGAGAGGCTTAGGCACAGATACGCAGTATTTT.

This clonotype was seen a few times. CDR3 sequence: CAWSESGTGELFF. CDR3 sequence (DNA): TGTGCCTGGAGTGAGAGCGGCACCGGGGAGCTGTTTTTT. This chain joins TRBV30 and TRBJ2-2; the D gene is possibly TRBD2 (5 bases). Trimming removed 1 base from V and 4 bases from J, with 7 bases in between. This CDR3 comprises 13 residues. Germline CDR1 GTSNPN, CDR2 SVGIG (reference sequence).

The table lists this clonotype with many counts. The CDR3 region has the DNA TGCAGTGCTTCGACGGTGAACACTGAAGCTTTCTTT. It codes for CSASTVNTEAFF. The chain joins TRBV20-1 to TRBJ1-1; D unresolved. Trimming cost V 5 bases and J 0 bases, with 7 bases left between them. Germline V gives CDR1 DFQATT, CDR2 SNEGSKA (reference sequence). The CDR3 totals 12 residues.